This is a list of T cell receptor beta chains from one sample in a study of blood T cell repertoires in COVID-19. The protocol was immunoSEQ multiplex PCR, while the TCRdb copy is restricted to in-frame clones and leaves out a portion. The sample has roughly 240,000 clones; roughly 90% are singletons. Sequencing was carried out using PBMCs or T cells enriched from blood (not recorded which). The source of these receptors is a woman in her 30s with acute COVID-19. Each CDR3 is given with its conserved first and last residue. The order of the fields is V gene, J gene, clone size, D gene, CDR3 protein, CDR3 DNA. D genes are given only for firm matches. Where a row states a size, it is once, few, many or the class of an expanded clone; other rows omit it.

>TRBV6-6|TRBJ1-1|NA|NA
CASSPTGTEAFF
TGTGCCAGCAGTCCCACGGGCACTGAAGCTTTCTTT
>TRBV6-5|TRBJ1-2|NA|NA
CASTSTGGADYGYTF
TGTGCCAGCACCTCGACGGGGGGGGCGGACTATGGCTACACCTTC
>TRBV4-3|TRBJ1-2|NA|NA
CASSQDRGILNGYTF
TGCGCCAGCAGCCAAGATAGGGGGATATTAAATGGCTACACCTTC
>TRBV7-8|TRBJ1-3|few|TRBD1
CASSNRGSGNTIYF
TGTGCCAGCAGCAACAGGGGCTCTGGAAACACCATATATTTT
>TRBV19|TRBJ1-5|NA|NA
CASHASALGGQPQHF
TGTGCCAGTCACGCCTCCGCTCTGGGGGGTCAGCCCCAGCATTTT
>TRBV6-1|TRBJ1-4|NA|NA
CASSEEPGFSGKLFF
TGTGCCAGCAGTGAAGAGCCGGGGTTTTCTGGAAAACTGTTTTTT
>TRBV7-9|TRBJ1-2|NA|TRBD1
CASSAPGQGAFGYTF
TGTGCCAGCAGCGCGCCGGGACAGGGGGCATTTGGCTACACCTTC
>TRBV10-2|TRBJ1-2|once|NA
CASSASGYGYTF
TGCGCCAGCAGTGCTTCAGGCTATGGCTACACCTTC
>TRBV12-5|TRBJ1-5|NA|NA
CASGLTTGPPGDQPQHF
TGTGCTAGTGGTTTGACGACAGGCCCCCCTGGGGATCAGCCCCAGCATTTT
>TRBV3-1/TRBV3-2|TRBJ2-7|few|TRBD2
CASSQEGLAEYEQYF
TGTGCCAGCAGCCAAGAAGGGCTAGCGGAATACGAGCAGTACTTC
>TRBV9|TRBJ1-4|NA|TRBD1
CASSPGTGGLFF
TGTGCCAGCAGCCCAGGGACAGGGGGACTGTTTTTT
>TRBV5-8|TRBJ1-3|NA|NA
CASSLGRTTIYF
TGTGCCAGCAGCCTAGGCCGAACCACCATATATTTT
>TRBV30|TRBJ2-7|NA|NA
CAWSAPGMGEQYF
TGTGCCTGGAGTGCCCCGGGGATGGGCGAGCAGTACTTC
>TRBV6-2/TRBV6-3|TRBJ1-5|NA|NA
CASSYSTGTHNQPQHF
TGTGCCAGCAGTTACTCGACCGGGACACACAATCAGCCCCAGCATTTT
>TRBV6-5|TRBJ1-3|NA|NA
CASKIQDTSGNTIYF
TGTGCCAGCAAGATACAGGATACCTCTGGAAACACCATATATTTT
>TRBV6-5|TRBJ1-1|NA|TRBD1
CASSQTTGENTEAFF
TGTGCCAGCAGCCAAACGACAGGGGAGAACACTGAAGCTTTCTTT
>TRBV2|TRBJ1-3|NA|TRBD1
CASIQGALSGNTIYF
TGTGCCAGCATACAGGGGGCTCTTTCTGGAAACACCATATATTTT
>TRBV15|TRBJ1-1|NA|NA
CATSRVEVGNTEAFF
TGTGCCACCAGCAGAGTTGAGGTGGGGAACACTGAAGCTTTCTTT
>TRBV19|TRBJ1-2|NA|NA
CASSIPNYGYTF
TGTGCCAGTAGTATACCGAACTATGGCTACACCTTC
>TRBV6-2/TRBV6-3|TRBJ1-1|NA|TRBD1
CASSERGTGNTEAFF
TGTGCCAGCAGCGAACGCGGGACAGGGAACACTGAAGCTTTCTTT
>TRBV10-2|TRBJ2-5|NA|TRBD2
CASMLAAQETQYF
TGCGCCAGCATGCTAGCGGCACAAGAGACCCAGTACTTC
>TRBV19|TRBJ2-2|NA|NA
CASSIDQSFNGGTGELFF
TGTGCCAGTAGTATAGATCAATCGTTTAACGGTGGCACCGGGGAGCTGTTTTTT
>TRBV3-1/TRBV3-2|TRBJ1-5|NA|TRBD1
CASSQGRTGDNQPQHF
TGTGCCAGCAGCCAAGGGCGGACAGGGGACAATCAGCCCCAGCATTTT
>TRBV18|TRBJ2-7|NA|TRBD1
CASAAEQGSSYEQYF
TGTGCCAGCGCCGCAGAACAGGGGTCCTCCTACGAGCAGTACTTC
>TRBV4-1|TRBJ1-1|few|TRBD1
CASSQVSGQGTEAFF
TGCGCCAGCAGCCAAGTGTCGGGACAGGGGACTGAAGCTTTCTTT
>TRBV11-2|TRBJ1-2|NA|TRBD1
CASSVTGQTVYGYTF
TGTGCCAGCAGCGTAACGGGACAGACAGTCTATGGCTACACCTTC
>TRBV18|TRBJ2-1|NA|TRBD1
CASSPPRQGNEQFF
TGTGCCAGCTCACCACCTAGACAGGGTAATGAGCAGTTCTTC
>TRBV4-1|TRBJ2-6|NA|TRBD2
CASSQESGGSGANVLTF
TGCGCCAGCAGCCAAGAAAGCGGGGGCTCTGGGGCCAACGTCCTGACTTTC
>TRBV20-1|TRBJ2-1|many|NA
CSASGVGEQFF
TGCAGTGCTTCGGGGGTAGGTGAGCAGTTCTTC
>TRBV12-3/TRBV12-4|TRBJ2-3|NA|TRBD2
CASSAGGTDTQYF
TGTGCCAGCAGTGCGGGGGGCACAGATACGCAGTATTTT
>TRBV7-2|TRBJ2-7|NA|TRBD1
CASSSGTGVALEQYF
TGTGCCAGCAGCTCAGGGACAGGGGTAGCGTTGGAGCAGTACTTC
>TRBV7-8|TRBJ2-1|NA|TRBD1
CASRQDRVSYNEQFF
TGTGCCAGCAGACAAGACAGGGTCTCCTACAATGAGCAGTTCTTC
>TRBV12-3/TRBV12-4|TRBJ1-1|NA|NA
CASSTAPNTEAFF
TGTGCCAGCAGTACAGCCCCGAACACTGAAGCTTTCTTT
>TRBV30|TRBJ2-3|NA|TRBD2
CAWGRGGRADTQYF
TGTGCCTGGGGACGGGGGGGCCGGGCAGATACGCAGTATTTT
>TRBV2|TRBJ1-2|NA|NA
CASSPQGEDYGYTF
TGTGCCAGCAGTCCACAAGGAGAGGACTATGGCTACACCTTC
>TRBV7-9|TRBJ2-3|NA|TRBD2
CASFGAAGNTDTQYF
TGTGCCAGCTTTGGGGCAGCGGGGAACACAGATACGCAGTATTTT
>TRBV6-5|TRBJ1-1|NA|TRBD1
CASSSYRQGITEAFF
TGTGCCAGCAGTTCCTATCGACAGGGAATAACTGAAGCTTTCTTT
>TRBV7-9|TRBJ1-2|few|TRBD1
CASRPTGGVYGYTF
TGTGCCAGCAGGCCTACAGGGGGCGTCTATGGCTACACCTTC
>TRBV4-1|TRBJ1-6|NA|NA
CASSQLDSNNSPLHF
TGCGCCAGCAGCCAATTGGACAGCAATAATTCACCCCTCCACTTT
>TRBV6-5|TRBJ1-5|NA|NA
CASSYMAGSNQPQHF
TGTGCCAGCAGTTACATGGCAGGTAGCAATCAGCCCCAGCATTTT
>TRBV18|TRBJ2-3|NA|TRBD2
CASSPPGLAGGAGTDTQYF
TGTGCCAGCTCACCACCGGGGCTAGCGGGGGGCGCCGGCACAGATACGCAGTATTTT
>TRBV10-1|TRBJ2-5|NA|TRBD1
CASSLTGGWQETQYF
TGCGCCAGCAGTTTGACAGGGGGTTGGCAAGAGACCCAGTACTTC